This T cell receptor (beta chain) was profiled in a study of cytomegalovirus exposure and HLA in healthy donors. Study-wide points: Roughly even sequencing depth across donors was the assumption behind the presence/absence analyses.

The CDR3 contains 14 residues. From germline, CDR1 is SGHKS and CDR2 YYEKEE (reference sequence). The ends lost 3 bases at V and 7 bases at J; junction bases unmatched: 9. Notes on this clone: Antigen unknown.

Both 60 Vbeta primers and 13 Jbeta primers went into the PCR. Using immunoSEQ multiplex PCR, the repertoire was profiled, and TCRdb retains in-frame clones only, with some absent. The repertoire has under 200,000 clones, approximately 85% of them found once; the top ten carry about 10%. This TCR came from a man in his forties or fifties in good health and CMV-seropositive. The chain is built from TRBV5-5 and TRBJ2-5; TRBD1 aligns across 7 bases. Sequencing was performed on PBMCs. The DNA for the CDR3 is TGTGCCAGCAGCTATGAAGGACAGGCTACGACCCAGTACTTC. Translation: CASSYEGQATTQYF.